Included here is one T cell receptor (beta chain) sequence, with context. Its antigen is undetermined. This specimen belongs to a study of cytomegalovirus exposure and HLA in healthy donors. Across the study: Genotyping of hundreds of donors showed that over 80% belonged to the Caucasian-associated ancestry cluster.

Per germline, CDR1 SQVTM and CDR2 ANQGSEA. V dropped 3 bases and J dropped 5; count of bases not matched to a gene: 2. CDR3 length equals 12 residues. PCR amplification relied on 60 Vbeta primers (plus 13 Jbeta primers). Some clones are missing from TCRdb's copy, which holds only in-frame ones; the method was immunoSEQ multiplex PCR. The sample comprises around 21,000 clones, around 77% of which are singletons, and 7.4% rests with the top ten. Overall study results and limits: A few V segments could not be told apart, such as TRBV6-2 and TRBV6-3, and were left out. Later on, analysis showed that most CMV-associated TCR beta chains appeared to be HLA-restricted.

This receptor was obtained from a man between 60 and 75 years old in good health and CMV-seronegative. V gene TRBV29-1 combines with J gene TRBJ2-7, with 9 bases identical to TRBD1. Sequenced material: PBMCs. The CDR3 region is CSVERQGDEQYF. The CDR3 nucleotides read TGCAGCGTTGAGCGACAGGGGGACGAGCAGTACTTC.